The 14 T cell receptor beta chains in this list originate from one sample, sequenced in a study of blood T cell repertoires in COVID-19 (dated by TCRdb to 2018 to 2020). The library was produced with the immunoSEQ multiplex PCR assay. TCRdb carries this immuneACCESS record with in-frame sequences only. Its versions omit some clonotypes, under half of them owing to an unresolved V gene in the studies checked, with the rest unexplained. This sample comprises under 130,000 clones, 70% to 90% of them detected only once. About 4% of the sample rests with the top ten. Sequences were obtained from peripheral blood. The receptors come from a woman aged 55-69 years with acute or convalescent COVID-19.

The chain couples TRBV20-1 to TRBJ2-7; D is unclear. Germline V gives CDR1 DFQATT, CDR2 SNEGSKA (reference sequence). The CDR3 totals 11 residues. V lost 0 bases and J lost 6, with 6 bases in between. DNA for the CDR3: TGCAGTGCTAGAGATACACCCGAGCAGTACTTC. It translates to CSARDTPEQYF.

The rearrangement joins TRBV5-1 to TRBJ1-2, with TRBD1 matching over 7 bases. The V and J ends lost 4 bases and 8 bases, in that order; junction bases with no gene match: 8. This CDR3 is built from 13 residues. CDR1 SGHRS and CDR2 YFSETQ come from the germline V gene. CDR3: CASSVTGTAGYTF. For the CDR3, the DNA is TGCGCCAGCAGCGTAACCGGGACAGCAGGCTACACCTTC.

This clone was recorded once. The chain couples TRBV28 to TRBJ1-6; no firm D call. Germline V gives CDR1 MDHEN, CDR2 SYDVKM. V lost 6 bases to trimming and J lost 9 bases, with 18 bases between them. The CDR3 totals 15 residues. The CDR3 region has the DNA TGTGCCAGCAGCTCCGGACCCAGACGGGGTTCACCCCTCCACTTT. Translation: CASSSGPRRGSPLHF.

CDR3 sequence: CASSFLRDTEAFF. In DNA, the CDR3 is TGTGCCAGCAGCTTTCTTCGGGACACTGAAGCTTTCTTT. The rearrangement links TRBV5-4 to TRBJ1-1; D not certain. The germline CDR1 and CDR2 sequences are SGHNT and YYREEE (reference sequence). Trimming pared 2 bases from V and 3 bases from J, leaving 8 bases between. This CDR3 has 13 amino acids.

This clone was counted once. The rearrangement links TRBV27 to TRBJ1-4, with TRBD1 as a possible D gene (6 bases). The CDR3 is made up of 18 amino acids. The germline CDR1 and CDR2 sequences are MNHEY and SMNVEV (reference sequence). V lost 3 bases and J lost 5, with 22 bases in between. The CDR3 is CASSFSVPGQLRNEKLFF. The CDR3 DNA reads as TGTGCCAGCAGTTTTTCTGTCCCGGGACAACTTCGAAATGAAAAACTGTTTTTT.

The chain combines TRBV15 with TRBJ1-2; TRBD1 might be the D (6 bases). CDR1 is LNHNV and CDR2 is YYDKDF in the germline V gene (reference sequence). The CDR3 runs to 19 residues. The V end lost 1 base, the J end lost 0 bases, and 21 bases lay between the germline ends. CDR3 region: CATSRGPEWGRPPNYGYTF. The CDR3, as DNA: TGTGCCACCAGCAGAGGTCCCGAATGGGGGCGGCCGCCTAACTATGGCTACACCTTC.

This chain links TRBV15 with TRBJ2-7; 11 nucleotides match TRBD1. V shed 5 bases and J 7 bases; nucleotides not matched to a gene: 13. Germline CDR1 is LNHNV and CDR2 is YYDKDF (reference sequence). CDR3 size: 16 residues. The CDR3 DNA follows: TGTGCCACCAGCTTCAGGACAGGGGGCAGGAGTCAGGAGCAGTACTTC. It is translated as CATSFRTGGRSQEQYF.

This sequence joins TRBV27 and TRBJ2-2; 9 bases map to TRBD2. Germline V gene lookup returns CDR1 MNHEY and CDR2 SMNVEV (reference sequence). The CDR3 sequence is 16 residues long. After removal of 6 bases from V and 8 bases from J, the junction contained 13 bases not matched to a gene. The CDR3 here is CASRTLLAGVLGELFF. CDR3 in DNA: TGTGCCAGCAGGACGTTATTAGCGGGAGTTCTTGGGGAGCTGTTTTTT.

This clone was counted a single time. The chain links TRBV28 to TRBJ1-6, with D perhaps TRBD1 (5 bases). The V end was cut by 5 bases, the J end by 9 bases, with 20 bases between. CDR1 is MDHEN and CDR2 is SYDVKM in the germline V gene. This CDR3 is 16 amino acids long. As DNA, the CDR3 is TGTGCCAGCAGTCTGGGCGGGGTGGGGACCTTTTCACCCCTCCACTTT. Translation gives CASSLGGVGTFSPLHF. The full variable domain, with the rest looked up from reference TRBV28 and TRBJ1-6, is DVKVTQSSRYLVKRTGEKVFLECVQDMDHENMFWYRQDPGLGLRLIYFSYDVKMKEKGDIPEGYSVSREKKERFSLILESASTNQTSMYLCASSLGGVGTFSPLHFGNGTRLTVT.

The chain employs TRBV5-4 and TRBJ1-1, with TRBD1 identical over 9 bases. This CDR3 is built from 14 residues. CDR1 and CDR2 (germline): SGHNT, YYREEE (reference sequence). Germline trimming cut 2 bases from V and 7 bases from J; bases unmatched to any gene: 6. CDR3 nucleotide sequence: TGTGCCAGCAGCTTCGGGACAGGGAGGGATGAAGCTTTCTTT. It encodes CASSFGTGRDEAFF.

This clone has just one count. J is TRBJ2-1 and V is TRBV4-2; 12 bases are a match to TRBD2. CDR3 length: 19 residues. Per germline, CDR1 LGHNA and CDR2 YNFKEQ. Losses at the gene ends were 0 bases for V and 8 bases for J; bases not matched to a gene: 14. CDR3 nucleotide sequence: TGTGCCAGCAGCCAAGACCAGGGGGTTCGGACTAGCGGGATCCATGAGCAGTTCTTC. Its translation: CASSQDQGVRTSGIHEQFF.

The gene calls are TRBV2 and TRBJ2-5; 9 bases agree with TRBD2. This CDR3 has 15 residues. V was clipped by 3 bases and J by 5 bases; unmatched bases: 7. Germline V gene sequence: CDR1 SNHLY, CDR2 FYNNEI. CDR3 DNA sequence: TGTGCCAGCAGTGAGGGCGGGAGGGGGGAGGAGACCCAGTACTTC. Translated, it gives CASSEGGRGEETQYF.

The V call is TRBV19, the J call TRBJ2-2; D remains ambiguous. Germline V gene lookup returns CDR1 LNHDA and CDR2 SQIVND (reference sequence). The CDR3 loop spans 12 amino acids. Trimming shortened V by 5 bases and J by 4 bases, and 5 bases separated the two germline ends. The CDR3 sequence is CASSFLTGELFF. Here the CDR3 DNA reads TGTGCCAGTAGTTTCCTCACCGGGGAGCTGTTTTTT.

The rearrangement joins TRBV20-1 to TRBJ1-5; weak D call: TRBD1 (5 bases). Per germline, CDR1 DFQATT and CDR2 SNEGSKA (reference sequence). With 3 bases removed from V and 1 base from J, the gap between germline ends came to 13 bases. The CDR3 is 15 residues long. The CDR3 here is CSASHGSGSNQPQHF. The CDR3 coding sequence is TGCAGTGCTAGTCACGGGTCAGGGAGCAATCAGCCCCAGCATTTT.